One sample yielded the 27 T cell receptor beta chains listed below, sequenced in a study of cytomegalovirus exposure and HLA in healthy donors. This PCR relied on a set of 60 Vbeta primers and 13 Jbeta primers. The table came from immunoSEQ multiplex PCR; TCRdb's copy has only in-frame clones and leaves some out. The sample shows 150,000 to 250,000 clones, over 75% of them seen only once. The sequencing input was PBMCs. These receptor sequences come from a woman in her forties or fifties in good health and CMV-seronegative.

The chain couples TRBV6-4 to TRBJ2-1; possibly TRBD2 for D (6 bases). Germline V gene sequence: CDR1 MRHNA, CDR2 SNTAGT. V lost 0 bases and J lost 7, with 10 bases in between. The CDR3 length is 14 residues. CDR3 in DNA: TGTGCCAGCAGTGACTCGAGTCGGGAGAATGAGCAGTTCTTC. This codes for CASSDSSRENEQFF.

The rearrangement links TRBV27 to TRBJ2-7; D is ambiguous. Germline CDR1 reads MNHEY; CDR2 reads SMNVEV (reference sequence). V was trimmed by 6 bases and J by 1 base, leaving 13 bases between them. The CDR3 is 14 amino acids. The CDR3 bases are TGTGCCAGCAGCCGACATGGCCCTTCCTACGAGCAGTACTTC. Translation gives CASSRHGPSYEQYF.

The genes are TRBV4-1 and TRBJ1-1; TRBD1 might be the D (5 bases). The CDR3 spans 16 residues. In germline, CDR1 is MGHRA, CDR2 YSYEKL. Trimming removed 1 base at V and 1 base at J, with 13 bases between. The CDR3: CASSQGIGAGNTEAFF. CDR3 nucleotides: TGCGCCAGCAGCCAAGGGATTGGGGCAGGGAACACTGAAGCTTTCTTT.

This chain joins TRBV7-9 and TRBJ2-2; no clear D. The CDR3 spans 15 residues. The germline V and J ends were trimmed by 2 bases and 4 bases, with 11 bases remaining between them. Germline values: CDR1 SEHNR, CDR2 FQNEAQ (reference sequence). Here the CDR3 reads CASSLSNSLTGELFF. The DNA of the CDR3 is TGTGCCAGCAGCTTATCTAACAGTCTCACCGGGGAGCTGTTTTTT.

Worth noting for this clone: At the DNA level, this CDR3 is encoded by other sequences in the same sample as well. The rearrangement uses TRBV18 and TRBJ2-3; 7 bases agree with TRBD1. Germline-derived CDR1 and CDR2 are KGHSH and LQKENI. V was clipped by 3 bases and J by 3 bases; unmatched bases: 3. The CDR3 loop spans 14 amino acids. The CDR3, as DNA: TGTGCCAGCTCACCGGGGACAGCTACAGATACGCAGTATTTT. Translating gives CASSPGTATDTQYF.

J is TRBJ2-3 and V is TRBV18; 7 bases match TRBD2. The CDR3 contains 17 residues. The trim removed 3 bases at V and 5 bases at J, leaving 14 bases unmatched. Looked up from germline, CDR1 is KGHSH and CDR2 is LQKENI. In nucleotides, the CDR3 is TGTGCCAGCTCACCCCTATTCGGGGCGGGAGATAAAGATACGCAGTATTTT. This sequence encodes CASSPLFGAGDKDTQYF.

This clone was counted once. The junction departs from germline at one end; a sequencing error may be responsible. V gene TRBV18 combines with J gene TRBJ2-7, with D unresolved. Germline loops: CDR1 KGHSH, CDR2 LQKENI. CDR3 length equals 11 residues. CDR3 amino acids: CASTQQYVQYF. The CDR3 nucleotides are TGTGCCAGCACCCAACAATACGTGCAGTACTTC.

This chain links TRBV6-6 with TRBJ2-1; the D gene is possibly TRBD2 (6 bases). Germline assignment: CDR1 MNHNY and CDR2 SVGAGI (reference sequence). The germline V and J ends were trimmed by 8 bases and 3 bases, with 14 bases remaining between them. The CDR3 runs 14 residues. CDR3 coding DNA: TGTGCCAGCTGGCGGGGAACGGACTACAATGAGCAGTTCTTC. Translation: CASWRGTDYNEQFF.

The chain uses TRBV6-1 and TRBJ1-1, with 7 positions matching TRBD1. From germline, CDR1 is MNHNS and CDR2 SASEGT. There are 14 residues in the CDR3. The V and J ends lost 8 bases and 6 bases, in that order; junction bases with no gene match: 12. DNA for the CDR3: TGTGCCAGCCGGGACAGAGGGGTTGGAGCTGAAGCTTTCTTT. Translated, it gives CASRDRGVGAEAFF.

The chain carries TRBV25-1 and TRBJ1-2; 10 bases map to TRBD1. V was clipped by 4 bases and J by 8 bases; unmatched bases: 10. This CDR3 has 15 amino acids. The V gene's germline CDR1 is MGHDK and CDR2 SYGVNS. The CDR3, as DNA: TGTGCCAGCAGTGGGACCGGGACAGGGGCTCGGGGCTACACCTTC. Its protein is CASSGTGTGARGYTF.

The chain is built from TRBV18 and TRBJ2-7; the D gene is possibly TRBD1 (6 bases). Trimming took 4 bases from V and 1 from J, leaving 8 bases between them. This CDR3 region has 13 residues. Germline loops: CDR1 KGHSH, CDR2 LQKENI. CDR3 sequence reads: CASSQQGSYEQYF. Here the CDR3 DNA reads TGTGCCAGCTCACAGCAGGGGTCCTACGAGCAGTACTTC.

Only one count was recorded for this clone. The chain employs TRBV28 and TRBJ1-4, with 8 positions matching TRBD1. Looked up from germline, CDR1 is MDHEN and CDR2 is SYDVKM. The CDR3 totals 15 residues. With 5 bases clipped from V and 10 bases from J, the junction kept 12 bases outside the gene matches. CDR3 bases: TGTGCCAGCAGTCTGATCCGGCAGGGGGCGGGAAAACTGTTTTTT. Protein product: CASSLIRQGAGKLFF.

The J gene is TRBJ2-7, the V gene TRBV13; 10 positions agree with TRBD2. This CDR3 region has 15 residues. Germline V CDR1 and CDR2: PRHDT, FYEKMQ (reference sequence). Unmatched junction bases numbered 6, after V lost 3 bases and J lost 4 bases. The CDR3 nucleotides read TGTGCCAGCAGCTTCAGCGGGAGGGGGAAATACGAGCAGTACTTC. As protein: CASSFSGRGKYEQYF.

The J gene is TRBJ1-5, the V gene TRBV11-2; D may be TRBD1 (6 bases). There are 14 residues in the CDR3. Trimming cost V 5 bases and J 5 bases, with 13 bases left between them. Germline V gene sequence: CDR1 SGHAT, CDR2 FQNNGV. The CDR3 DNA reads as TGTGCCAGCAGCCAGACAGGTCTGTATCAGCCCCAGCATTTT. It is translated as CASSQTGLYQPQHF.

CDR3 region: CASSFQREVPEQYF. CDR3 bases: TGTGCCAGCAGTTTTCAGCGGGAGGTTCCCGAGCAGTACTTC. The chain links TRBV28 to TRBJ2-7; 9 positions agree with TRBD2. This CDR3 is 14 amino acids long. CDR1 and CDR2 from the germline V gene are MDHEN and SYDVKM. V dropped 3 bases and J dropped 6; count of bases not matched to a gene: 6.

In its sample, this clone was seen a few times. The chain joins TRBV9 to TRBJ2-1, with 8 bases aligning to TRBD2. Germline CDR1 is SGDLS and CDR2 is YYNGEE. After removal of 4 bases from V and 10 bases from J, the junction contained 16 bases not matched to a gene. There are 16 residues in the CDR3. Written as DNA, the CDR3 is TGTGCCAGCAGCTTAACCGGGACTAGTCGTGGTGGGGAGCAGTTCTTC. This translates into CASSLTGTSRGGEQFF.

The chain joins TRBV5-1 to TRBJ1-5; D unresolved. The V end lost 4 bases, the J end lost 4 bases, and 9 bases lay between the germline ends. This CDR3 contains 13 residues. Looked up from germline, CDR1 is SGHRS and CDR2 is YFSETQ. The CDR3, as DNA: TGCGCCAGCAGCCCCGGGTCGAATCAGCCCCAGCATTTT. Its protein is CASSPGSNQPQHF. Looking up the rest from reference TRBV5-1 and TRBJ1-5 gives the full variable domain: KAGVTQTPRYLIKTRGQQVTLSCSPISGHRSVSWYQQTPGQGLQFLFEYFSETQRNKGNFPGRFSGRQFSNSRSEMNVSTLELGDSALYLCASSPGSNQPQHFGDGTRLSIL.

The rearrangement joins TRBV5-4 to TRBJ2-5; 11 nucleotides match TRBD2. CDR3 length: 17 residues. V lost 3 bases, J lost 3 bases, and 10 bases stayed unmatched. CDR1 and CDR2 from the germline V gene are SGHNT and YYREEE (reference sequence). In nucleotides, the CDR3 is TGTGCCAGCAGCTCCAGGAGAACTAGCGGGAGAAAAGAGACCCAGTACTTC. It yields the protein CASSSRRTSGRKETQYF.

The gene calls are TRBV4-1 and TRBJ1-2; 10 positions match TRBD1. J was trimmed by 8 bases and V by 4 bases; bases with no gene match: 13. CDR1 is MGHRA, CDR2 YSYEKL, per germline. The CDR3 extends over 16 amino acids. CDR3 region: CASSRPRQGATVGYTF. CDR3 nucleotide sequence: TGCGCCAGCAGCCGACCGAGACAGGGGGCGACAGTCGGCTACACCTTC.

The rearrangement links TRBV11-2 to TRBJ2-2, with TRBD2 as a possible D gene (6 bases). Trimming removed 4 bases from V and 2 bases from J, with 17 bases in between. The CDR3 sequence is 17 residues long. CDR1 SGHAT and CDR2 FQNNGV come from the germline V gene. The CDR3 region has the DNA TGTGCCAGCAGCTCCAGTGGCGGGGAGGTAAACACCGGGGAGCTGTTTTTT. Its protein product is CASSSSGGEVNTGELFF.

This chain links TRBV9 with TRBJ2-7; weak D call: TRBD2 (5 bases). The CDR3 spans 14 residues. The germline V gene has CDR1 SGDLS and CDR2 YYNGEE. Trimming took 2 bases from V and 2 from J, leaving 11 bases between them. The CDR3 nucleotides read TGTGCCAGCAGCGTGTCGGACGGGGCCTACGAGCAGTACTTC. The encoded protein is CASSVSDGAYEQYF.

This sequence joins TRBV9 and TRBJ2-2, with D uncertain. There are 15 residues in the CDR3. From germline, CDR1 is SGDLS and CDR2 YYNGEE. Trimming cost V 0 bases and J 4 bases, with 10 bases left between them. DNA of the CDR3: TGTGCCAGCAGCGTAGTGGGTGCAGGCACCGGGGAGCTGTTTTTT. Its protein product is CASSVVGAGTGELFF.

The rearrangement links TRBV6-1 to TRBJ2-5, with 9 bases that match TRBD2. J lost 0 bases, V lost 4 bases, and 3 bases had no gene match. The CDR3 consists of 15 residues. Germline V gene sequence: CDR1 MNHNS, CDR2 SASEGT. The CDR3 nucleotides are TGTGCCAGCAGTGCGGCTAGCGGGAACCAAGAGACCCAGTACTTC. Amino acid sequence: CASSAASGNQETQYF.

The chain joins TRBV2 to TRBJ1-3; a possible D gene is TRBD1 (5 bases). V dropped 3 bases and J dropped 1 base, with 10 bases sitting between them. The germline CDR1 and CDR2 sequences are SNHLY and FYNNEI. This CDR3 spans 15 amino acids. CDR3 loop: CASSELQDSGNTIYF. CDR3 nucleotides: TGTGCCAGCAGTGAGCTACAGGATTCTGGAAACACCATATATTTT.

The chain has TRBV4-3 and TRBJ2-3; TRBD2 agrees at 9 bases. The CDR3 is 15 amino acids. Germline CDR1 reads LGHNA; CDR2 reads YSLEER. Losses at the gene ends were 0 bases for V and 4 bases for J; bases not matched to a gene: 2. CDR3 amino acids: CASSQEAGGADTQYF. In DNA, the CDR3 is TGCGCCAGCAGCCAAGAGGCGGGGGGGGCAGATACGCAGTATTTT.

The chain employs TRBV5-5 and TRBJ2-2; D might be TRBD2 (7 bases). Germline values: CDR1 SGHKS, CDR2 YYEKEE (reference sequence). V lost 2 bases and J lost 1, with 15 bases in between. The CDR3 covers 17 residues. CDR3 protein: CASSFRGAHRNTGELFF. DNA for the CDR3: TGTGCCAGCAGCTTCCGGGGGGCGCATAGGAACACCGGGGAGCTGTTTTTT.

The rearrangement joins TRBV5-1 to TRBJ2-5; 14 positions agree with TRBD2. This CDR3 is built from 17 residues. V lost 0 bases, J lost 3 bases, and 4 bases stayed unmatched. Germline CDR1 reads SGHRS; CDR2 reads YFSETQ. Here the CDR3 reads CASSLAGTSGSKETQYF. The DNA of the CDR3 is TGCGCCAGCAGCTTGGCCGGGACTAGCGGGAGTAAAGAGACCCAGTACTTC. Supplemented by reference TRBV5-1 and TRBJ2-5, the full variable domain reads KAGVTQTPRYLIKTRGQQVTLSCSPISGHRSVSWYQQTPGQGLQFLFEYFSETQRNKGNFPGRFSGRQFSNSRSEMNVSTLELGDSALYLCASSLAGTSGSKETQYFGPGTRLLVL.